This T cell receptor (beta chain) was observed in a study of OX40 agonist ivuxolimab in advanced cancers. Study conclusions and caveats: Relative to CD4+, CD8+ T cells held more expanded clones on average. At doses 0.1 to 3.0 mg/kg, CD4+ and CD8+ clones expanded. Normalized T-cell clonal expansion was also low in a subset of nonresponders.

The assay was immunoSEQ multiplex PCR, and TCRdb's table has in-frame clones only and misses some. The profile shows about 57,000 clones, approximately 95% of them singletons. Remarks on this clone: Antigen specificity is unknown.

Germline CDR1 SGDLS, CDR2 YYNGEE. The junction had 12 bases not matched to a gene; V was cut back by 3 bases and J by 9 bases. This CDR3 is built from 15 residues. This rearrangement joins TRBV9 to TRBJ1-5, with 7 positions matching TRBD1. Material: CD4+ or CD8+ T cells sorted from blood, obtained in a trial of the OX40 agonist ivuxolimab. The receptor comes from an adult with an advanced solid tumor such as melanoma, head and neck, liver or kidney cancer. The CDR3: CASSAGDSNLWPQHF. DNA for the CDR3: TGTGCCAGCAGCGCCGGGGACAGTAATTTGTGGCCCCAGCATTTT.